A single sample is the source of the 18 T cell receptor beta chains below, sequenced in a study of identical twins. TCRdb independently ran MiXCR on the 5' RACE reads; one entry per CDR3 protein. The top ten hold roughly 0.5% of the sample, which has 540,000 or so distinct CDR3 sequences, around 24% seen once. The same specimen was also included in a second study, on yellow fever vaccine responses in identical twins.

The source material was CD4+ T cells sorted from blood. The receptor set was obtained from a young woman in good health.

The chain combines TRBV3-1 with TRBJ2-6; D is perhaps TRBD2 (6 bases). The CDR3 covers 16 residues. In germline, CDR1 is LGHDT, CDR2 YNNKEL (reference sequence). V was pared by 1 base and J by 0 bases, with 7 bases between. CDR3 in amino acids: CASSQGRASGANVLTF. CDR3 nucleotides: TGTGCCAGCAGCCAAGGGAGGGCCTCTGGGGCCAACGTCCTGACTTTC.

This clonotype was recorded a few times. This sequence joins TRBV28 and TRBJ2-1; TRBD2 matches 11 bases. Germline CDR1 and CDR2: MDHEN and SYDVKM. CDR3 length equals 16 residues. Losses at the gene ends were 7 bases for V and 5 bases for J; bases not matched to a gene: 10. CDR3 DNA: TGTGCCAGCAACGAATACACTAGCGGGAGCCACAATGAGCAGTTCTTC. Protein: CASNEYTSGSHNEQFF.

This clonotype was seen a few times. This rearrangement joins TRBV15 to TRBJ2-1, with 9 bases that match TRBD1. There are 16 residues in the CDR3. Germline V CDR1 and CDR2: LNHNV, YYDKDF (reference sequence). V shed 3 bases, J shed 4 bases, and the junction held 7 bases outside the gene matches. The CDR3 DNA reads as TGTGCCACCAGCAGTGCCCGGGACAGGGTTTACAATGAGCAGTTCTTC. It codes for CATSSARDRVYNEQFF.

The chain combines TRBV12-3 or TRBV12-4 with TRBJ1-1, with 11 bases identical to TRBD1. V dropped 5 bases and J dropped 1; count of bases not matched to a gene: 3. The CDR3 spans 15 residues. The CDR3 nucleotides read TGTGCCAGCAGTCGGACAGGGGGCGCGAACACTGAAGCTTTCTTT. It codes for CASSRTGGANTEAFF.

The CDR3 DNA sequence: TGTGCCATCATAGGAGAGGCAGGGGCCAACGTCCTGACTTTC. It specifies CAIIGEAGANVLTF. This chain links TRBV10-3 with TRBJ2-6; D not certain. CDR1 ENHRY and CDR2 SYGVKD come from the germline V gene. V was cut by 7 bases and J by 4 bases, with 11 bases left in between. This CDR3 is built from 14 residues.

The genes are TRBV3-1 and TRBJ1-6; 7 nucleotides align to TRBD1. Looked up from germline, CDR1 is LGHDT and CDR2 is YNNKEL (reference sequence). With 2 bases clipped from V and 10 bases from J, the junction kept 5 bases outside the gene matches. The CDR3 has 14 amino acids. CDR3 coding DNA: TGTGCCAGCAGCCAAAACAGGGGTATCTCACCCCTCCACTTT. This encodes CASSQNRGISPLHF.

DNA of the CDR3: TGTGCCAGCAGCCAAGAGAACAGGGGGACTGAAGCTTTCTTT. As protein: CASSQENRGTEAFF. The gene calls are TRBV3-1 and TRBJ1-1; 8 positions match TRBD1. J gave up 5 bases and V 0 bases, and 2 bases lay outside the gene matches. CDR1 and CDR2 (germline): LGHDT, YNNKEL (reference sequence). This CDR3 contains 14 residues.

The chain has TRBV7-9 and TRBJ1-2, with D unclear. CDR1 SEHNR and CDR2 FQNEAQ come from the germline V gene (reference sequence). This CDR3 comprises 11 residues. With 4 bases removed from V and 7 bases from J, the gap between germline ends came to 7 bases. For the CDR3, the DNA is TGTGCCAGCAGCTATATGGCTGGCTACACCTTC. It codes for CASSYMAGYTF.

This clonotype was observed a few times. V usage is TRBV5-1 and J usage is TRBJ2-1; D is unresolved. Germline V gives CDR1 SGHRS, CDR2 YFSETQ. This CDR3 has 13 amino acids. Trimming took 1 base from V and 6 from J, leaving 8 bases between them. The CDR3 loop reads CASSLSDLNEQFF. CDR3 nucleotide sequence: TGCGCCAGCAGCTTGAGTGATCTCAATGAGCAGTTCTTC. The whole variable domain, remainder taken from reference TRBV5-1 and TRBJ2-1, is KAGVTQTPRYLIKTRGQQVTLSCSPISGHRSVSWYQQTPGQGLQFLFEYFSETQRNKGNFPGRFSGRQFSNSRSEMNVSTLELGDSALYLCASSLSDLNEQFFGPGTRLTVL.

The V call is TRBV12-3 or TRBV12-4, the J call TRBJ2-2; no definite D call. V was clipped by 2 bases and J by 8 bases, with 12 bases between them. This CDR3 has 14 residues. CDR3 residues: CASSLMEFVGELFF. CDR3 sequence (DNA): TGTGCCAGCAGTTTAATGGAGTTCGTGGGGGAGCTGTTTTTT.

The V gene is TRBV6-1, the J gene TRBJ2-2; no clear D gene. This CDR3 is 11 amino acids long. The germline V gene has CDR1 MNHNS and CDR2 SASEGT. V dropped 8 bases and J dropped 2 bases, with 3 bases sitting between them. The CDR3 here is CASLNTGELFF. As DNA, the CDR3 is TGTGCCAGCTTAAACACCGGGGAGCTGTTTTTT.

This clonotype was observed a few times. This rearrangement joins TRBV7-9 to TRBJ2-2; perhaps TRBD2 as D (6 bases). This CDR3 is 13 amino acids long. Per the germline V gene, CDR1 is SEHNR and CDR2 is FQNEAQ (reference sequence). Trimming took off 3 bases at V and 8 bases at J, with 10 bases between the two ends. The CDR3 region has the DNA TGTGCCAGCAGCTTTTGGGAGGCAGGGGAGCTGTTTTTT. It is translated as CASSFWEAGELFF. The whole variable domain, remainder taken from reference TRBV7-9 and TRBJ2-2, is DTGVSQNPRHKITKRGQNVTFRCDPISEHNRLYWYRQTLGQGPEFLTYFQNEAQLEKSRLLSDRFSAERPKGSFSTLEIQRTEQGDSAMYLCASSFWEAGELFFGEGSRLTVL.

V and J are TRBV28 and TRBJ2-6, with D uncertain. The CDR3 totals 19 residues. Trimming pared 5 bases from V and 0 bases from J, leaving 20 bases between. CDR1 and CDR2 from the germline V gene are MDHEN and SYDVKM. The CDR3 spells CASSLGWPLLHSGANVLTF. The DNA of the CDR3 is TGTGCCAGCAGTCTCGGTTGGCCCCTCCTCCACTCTGGGGCCAACGTCCTGACTTTC. The full variable domain, its missing parts supplied by reference TRBV28 and TRBJ2-6, is DVKVTQSSRYLVKRTGEKVFLECVQDMDHENMFWYRQDPGLGLRLIYFSYDVKMKEKGDIPEGYSVSREKKERFSLILESASTNQTSMYLCASSLGWPLLHSGANVLTFGAGSRLTVL.

This sequence joins TRBV6-2 or TRBV6-3 and TRBJ2-1; 11 bases line up with TRBD2. The junction had 8 bases not matched to a gene; V was cut back by 3 bases and J by 7 bases. This CDR3 has 16 residues. The germline CDR1 and CDR2 sequences are MNHEY and SVGEGT. The CDR3 loop is CASSYSGGAVENEQFF. DNA of the CDR3: TGTGCCAGCAGTTATAGCGGGGGGGCCGTGGAGAATGAGCAGTTCTTC.

This sequence joins TRBV10-3 and TRBJ2-1; 11 nucleotides align to TRBD2. CDR1 ENHRY and CDR2 SYGVKD come from the germline V gene. The V segment lost 5 bases and the J segment 4 bases; nucleotides outside the gene matches: 7. The CDR3 totals 16 residues. The CDR3 DNA reads TGTGCCATCAGTTTTAGCGGGGGGGCCTCTTACAATGAGCAGTTCTTC. Its translation is CAISFSGGASYNEQFF.

This clonotype appeared a few times. The chain has TRBV5-1 and TRBJ2-1, with D possibly matching TRBD2 (6 bases). The germline CDR1 and CDR2 sequences are SGHRS and YFSETQ. This CDR3 spans 16 amino acids. Trimming cost V 4 bases and J 0 bases, with 14 bases left between them. CDR3 sequence: CASSKRDSSSYNEQFF. CDR3 DNA sequence: TGCGCCAGCAGCAAAAGGGACTCTAGCTCCTACAATGAGCAGTTCTTC. The full variable domain, completed using reference TRBV5-1 and TRBJ2-1, is KAGVTQTPRYLIKTRGQQVTLSCSPISGHRSVSWYQQTPGQGLQFLFEYFSETQRNKGNFPGRFSGRQFSNSRSEMNVSTLELGDSALYLCASSKRDSSSYNEQFFGPGTRLTVL.

CDR3 residues: CASSYPASGVLTQYF. CDR3 nucleotides: TGTGCCAGCAGTTACCCGGCTAGCGGGGTATTGACCCAGTACTTC. This chain connects TRBV6-2 or TRBV6-3 to TRBJ2-5, with TRBD2 matching over 9 bases. Per germline, CDR1 MNHEY and CDR2 SVGEGT. V lost 2 bases and J lost 7; bases outside the gene matches: 8. This CDR3 comprises 15 residues.

In this sample, this clonotype turned up a few times. The V and J genes are TRBV15 and TRBJ2-2; D might be TRBD2 (5 bases). V lost 0 bases and J 1 base, leaving 18 bases between the germline ends. The CDR3 covers 19 residues. From germline, CDR1 is LNHNV and CDR2 YYDKDF (reference sequence). CDR3 region: CATSRDSLSGVVNTGELFF. For the CDR3, the DNA is TGTGCCACCAGCAGAGATTCCTTAAGCGGTGTAGTGAACACCGGGGAGCTGTTTTTT.